This T cell receptor (beta chain) was profiled in a study of blood T cells in healthy people across ages. Through a sample-barcoded 5' primer and a J-beta primer mix, a second PCR was run for roughly 7 to 12 cycles. Every molecule of cDNA carried a tag from a template-switch adaptor with 12 random nucleotides. TCRdb reanalysed the 5' RACE reads using MiXCR and keeps one entry per CDR3 protein. The sample records approximately 900,000 distinct CDR3 sequences, about 27% being singletons. Every donor provided around 9.3 milliliters of peripheral blood. The CDR3 totals 15 residues. Deletions cut 0 bases from V and 10 bases from J, with 16 bases between. Germline V lookup: CDR1 LGHDT, CDR2 YNNKEL (reference sequence). This clonotype appeared a single time. It may be a read error: a sequence one base away is much more abundant. These data are also associated with another study on T cells of mothers and their children. This second study says: Three healthy Caucasian mothers, along with their six children, served as the donors.

Sequencing was done on a sample of blood. The source of this sequence is a woman aged 40 to 49 in good health. The chain is built from TRBV3-1 and TRBJ2-1; D might be TRBD1 (5 bases). Written as DNA, the CDR3 is TGTGCCAGCAGCCAAGAGTTTGACAGCTACTACGAGCAGTTCTTC. Translation gives CASSQEFDSYYEQFF.